Shown below are 7 T cell receptor beta chains from a single sample sequenced in a study of blood T cell repertoires in COVID-19. Libraries were prepared by immunoSEQ multiplex PCR; TCRdb keeps only in-frame clonotypes and omits some of them. The sample holds about 120,000 clones, 90% seen once. The sample comprised peripheral blood. Receptors were obtained from a human donor with active COVID-19. The donor label of this sample is uncertain.

This clone was seen more than once but under ten times. The chain uses TRBV24-1 and TRBJ2-5, with a weak D call TRBD1 (6 bases). In germline, CDR1 is KGHDR, CDR2 SFDVKD. V was shortened by 5 bases and J by 5 bases, with 14 bases between the two germline ends. This CDR3 region has 14 residues. This chain's CDR3 is CATSAGAFTETQYF. The CDR3 DNA reads TGTGCCACCAGTGCAGGGGCTTTTACTGAGACCCAGTACTTC.

The J gene is TRBJ2-7, the V gene TRBV30; 7 bases agree with TRBD1. The germline V gene has CDR1 GTSNPN and CDR2 SVGIG (reference sequence). The CDR3 contains 14 residues. The V and J ends lost 1 base and 2 bases, in that order; junction bases with no gene match: 5. The CDR3 loop reads CAWSATGKTYEQYF. DNA of the CDR3: TGTGCCTGGAGTGCGACAGGGAAGACCTACGAGCAGTACTTC.

This chain links TRBV3-1 (or the pseudogene TRBV3-2) with TRBJ1-4; 11 bases fit TRBD1. V lost 1 base to trimming and J lost 8 bases; unmatched junction nucleotides: 9. CDR1 LGHDT and CDR2 YNNKEL come from the germline V gene (reference sequence). The CDR3 is 17 amino acids. This chain's CDR3 is CASSQATGTGGREKLFF. The CDR3 DNA reads as TGTGCCAGCAGCCAAGCCACCGGGACAGGGGGGCGGGAAAAACTGTTTTTT.

The J gene is TRBJ1-2, the V gene TRBV19; 7 nucleotides line up with TRBD1. Germline CDR1 LNHDA, CDR2 SQIVND (reference sequence). J lost 8 bases, V lost 7 bases, and 10 bases had no gene match. The length of the CDR3 is 13 residues. This CDR3 is CASTKDRDRGYTF. CDR3 sequence (DNA): TGTGCCAGTACTAAAGACAGGGATCGGGGCTACACCTTC.

This clone occurred once. The chain is built from TRBV6-1 and TRBJ1-1; D gene ambiguous. The germline V and J ends were trimmed by 1 base and 7 bases, with 13 bases remaining between them. The V gene's germline CDR1 is MNHNS and CDR2 SASEGT. This CDR3 has 14 amino acids. The CDR3 DNA reads TGTGCCAGCAGTGAAGGGCAGTTTAGACTTGAAGCTTTCTTT. It encodes CASSEGQFRLEAFF.

The V call is TRBV12-5, the J call TRBJ2-3; tentatively, D is TRBD1 (6 bases). This CDR3 is 15 amino acids long. Germline loops: CDR1 LGHNT, CDR2 FRNRAP. The V end was cut by 3 bases, the J end by 0 bases, with 10 bases between. CDR3 nucleotide sequence: TGTGCTAGTGGTTTACACAGGGACAGCACAGATACGCAGTATTTT. Translated: CASGLHRDSTDTQYF.

The chain carries TRBV10-3 and TRBJ1-1; D remains ambiguous. Germline V CDR1 and CDR2: ENHRY, SYGVKD. V was cut by 8 bases and J by 1 base, with 11 bases left in between. CDR3 length: 13 amino acids. The CDR3 region has the DNA TGTGCCATCCACTCCGGGGAGAACACTGAAGCTTTCTTT. Protein sequence: CAIHSGENTEAFF.